Here is one T cell receptor (beta chain) with its context. The data stem from a study of shared clonotypes between healthy human individuals. Study summary: Those who served as donors were a couple of women and a few men between the ages of 18 and 49.

The DNA input per sorted-subset replicate PCR was around 200 ng, corresponding to 25,000 to 35,000 T cell genomes. Sequencing used immunoSEQ multiplex PCR; TCRdb keeps in-frame clones, though not all of them. The table shows some 900,000 clones, with approximately 80% occurring only once. The CDR3 has 14 amino acids. The V and J ends lost 1 base and 7 bases, in that order; junction bases with no gene match: 4. Germline CDR1 is SGHAT and CDR2 is FQNNGV. This TCR derives from a man between 18 and 29 years old in good health. The sample comprised memory CD4+ T cells sorted from blood. Subset: CD45RA-negative fraction. The rearrangement links TRBV11-2 to TRBJ1-2, with TRBD1 matching over 9 bases. Here the CDR3 DNA reads TGTGCCAGCAGCTTAGCCAGGGACAGGGCTGGCTACACCTTC. Its translation is CASSLARDRAGYTF.